The next 20 T cell receptor beta chains were all read from a single sample in a study of beta chain features in type 1 diabetes. Findings and limits, study-wide: Shorter TCRB CDR3s, moderately but significantly so, marked every one of the four CD4+ subsets in Type 1 diabetes patients.

Investigators reverse transcribed all isolated RNA, so they sequenced expressed TCRB transcripts. Libraries were prepared by immunoSEQ multiplex PCR; TCRdb keeps only in-frame clonotypes and omits some of them. The data show hundreds of thousands of clones, around 15% seen once. No antigen has been assigned to these receptors. Sequencing was done on a sample of naive CD4+ T cells from blood. The receptors originated from a young man with type 1 diabetes.

A few counts support this clone. The chain recombines TRBV30 with TRBJ1-6; D might be TRBD1 (6 bases). The CDR3 covers 18 residues. Trimming pared 5 bases from V and 7 bases from J, leaving 27 bases between. Germline V gene sequence: CDR1 GTSNPN, CDR2 SVGIG (reference sequence). The CDR3 nucleotides are TGTGCCTGGGAGATATTCAATAGCTTCGACCAGGGGAATTCACCCCTCCACTTT. Its translation: CAWEIFNSFDQGNSPLHF.

This chain joins TRBV2 and TRBJ1-2, with D maybe TRBD1 (6 bases). The CDR3 extends over 13 amino acids. In germline, CDR1 is SNHLY, CDR2 FYNNEI. The V end was cut by 6 bases, the J end by 5 bases, with 13 bases between. The CDR3 coding sequence is TGTGCCAGCAGGACGGACAGTCCGTATGGCTACACCTTC. The encoded protein is CASRTDSPYGYTF. Filled out from reference TRBV2 and TRBJ1-2, the complete variable domain reads EPEVTQTPSHQVTQMGQEVILRCVPISNHLYFYWYRQILGQKVEFLVSFYNNEISEKSEIFDDQFSVERPDGSNFTLKIRSTKLEDSAMYFCASRTDSPYGYTFGSGTRLTVV.

This rearrangement joins TRBV29-1 to TRBJ2-1; 8 nucleotides align to TRBD1. Germline CDR1 and CDR2: SQVTM and ANQGSEA. This CDR3 has 14 residues. V shed 7 bases and J 1 base; nucleotides not matched to a gene: 6. For the CDR3, the DNA is TGCAGCGGCAAGGACAGGGTATCCTACAATGAGCAGTTCTTC. This translates into CSGKDRVSYNEQFF.

This clone was detected only a few times. The chain joins TRBV5-4 to TRBJ1-2; D not resolved. The CDR3 spans 13 residues. The ends were cut back, 4 bases at V and 5 bases at J, with 12 bases in the middle. Germline V gene lookup returns CDR1 SGHNT and CDR2 YYREEE (reference sequence). CDR3 protein: CASSRVGLYGYTF. DNA of the CDR3: TGTGCCAGCAGCCGAGTCGGGTTATATGGCTACACCTTC.

This clone was counted between two and nine times. The genes are TRBV25-1 and TRBJ2-3, with D possibly matching TRBD1 (6 bases). V gave up 3 bases and J gave up 5 bases, with 21 bases separating them. CDR1 is MGHDK and CDR2 is SYGVNS in the germline V gene. This CDR3 spans 17 amino acids. CDR3 in DNA: TGTGCCAGCAGTGATACCCGAGTTTGGGGGCCTGGAGATACGCAGTATTTT. This sequence encodes CASSDTRVWGPGDTQYF.

There are a few counts of this clone. The chain couples TRBV21-1 to TRBJ2-7; the table's D call TRBD2 went unverified against the DNA. TRBV21-1 counts as a pseudogene. This CDR3 contains 10 residues. The CDR3 sequence is CASSKAGPGV. CDR3 bases: TGTGCCAGCAGCAAAGCGGGGCCGGGGGTC.

This clone was seen more than once but under ten times. The chain uses TRBV9 and TRBJ1-4; D is unresolved. The CDR3 length is 15 residues. Germline-derived CDR1 and CDR2 are SGDLS and YYNGEE. Trimming left V 3 bases short and J 7 bases short, with 16 bases between. The chain's CDR3 is CASSASPRRGEKLFF. The CDR3 DNA sequence: TGTGCCAGCAGCGCGTCCCCCCGGCGCGGTGAAAAACTGTTTTTT.

The V and J genes are TRBV15 and TRBJ1-5; D gene ambiguous. Between the trimmed V and J ends, which lost 2 bases and 0 bases, there was a span of 5 bases. CDR1 LNHNV and CDR2 YYDKDF come from the germline V gene (reference sequence). The CDR3 totals 14 residues. The CDR3 sequence is CATSRQRSNQPQHF. DNA of the CDR3: TGTGCCACCAGCAGACAGCGTAGCAATCAGCCCCAGCATTTT.

CDR3: CSAPVNTEAFF. The CDR3 nucleotides read TGCAGTGCTCCGGTGAACACTGAAGCTTTCTTT. V and J are TRBV20-1 and TRBJ1-1; D call uncertain. The CDR3 extends over 11 amino acids. Germline values: CDR1 DFQATT, CDR2 SNEGSKA (reference sequence). Trimming shortened V by 5 bases and J by 0 bases, and 4 bases separated the two germline ends.

V usage is TRBV18 and J usage is TRBJ2-3; maybe TRBD2 (6 bases). V shed 0 bases and J shed 2 bases, with 12 bases lying between them. CDR3 size: 16 residues. Germline-derived CDR1 and CDR2 are KGHSH and LQKENI. This chain's CDR3 is CASSPPGAGLTDTQYF. CDR3 nucleotides: TGTGCCAGCTCACCACCGGGAGCGGGCCTCACAGATACGCAGTATTTT.

This chain connects TRBV30 to TRBJ1-2; no firm D call. With 8 bases removed from V and 1 base from J, the gap between germline ends came to 14 bases. Germline loops: CDR1 GTSNPN, CDR2 SVGIG (reference sequence). The CDR3 spans 13 residues. This CDR3 reads CAIQSLSNYGYTF. CDR3 in DNA: TGTGCCATTCAGAGTTTAAGTAACTATGGCTACACCTTC.

This clone has only a few counts. The rearrangement links TRBV11-2 to TRBJ2-3, with D maybe TRBD1 (7 bases). CDR1 and CDR2 from the germline V gene are SGHAT and FQNNGV. Trimming took 8 bases from V and 2 from J, leaving 14 bases between them. The CDR3 sequence is 14 residues long. The CDR3 loop reads CASSQGGLTDTQYF. CDR3 bases: TGTGCCAGCTCCCAGGGGGGCCTCACAGATACGCAGTATTTT.

The gene calls are TRBV18 and TRBJ2-5; 8 nucleotides align to TRBD2. CDR3 size: 15 residues. Trimming removed 0 bases from V and 7 bases from J; junction bases left unmatched: 7. Germline CDR1 is KGHSH and CDR2 is LQKENI. In DNA form, the CDR3 reads TGTGCCAGCTCACCACCCCCGGGGAGCGGGGGGACCCAGTACTTC. Residues: CASSPPPGSGGTQYF. Supplemented by reference TRBV18 and TRBJ2-5, the full variable domain reads NAGVMQNPRHLVRRRGQEARLRCSPMKGHSHVYWYRQLPEEGLKFMVYLQKENIIDESGMPKERFSAEFPKEGPSILRIQQVVRGDSAAYFCASSPPPGSGGTQYFGPGTRLLVL.

The chain combines TRBV7-2 with TRBJ2-1; D unresolved. Germline V CDR1 and CDR2: SGHTA, FQGNSA. This CDR3 is 12 amino acids long. V was shortened by 1 base and J by 9 bases, with 7 bases between the two germline ends. CDR3 protein: CASSLVISEQFF. The DNA for the CDR3 is TGTGCCAGCAGCTTAGTGATCTCTGAGCAGTTCTTC.

There are a few counts of this clone. This chain connects TRBV5-8 to TRBJ2-4; TRBD1 might be the D (5 bases). In germline, CDR1 is SGHTS, CDR2 YDEGEE. The V end lost 0 bases, the J end lost 8 bases, and 12 bases lay between the germline ends. The CDR3 is 14 amino acids. CDR3 sequence: CASSLVGPRDIQYF. CDR3 sequence (DNA): TGTGCCAGCAGCTTGGTTGGGCCCAGGGACATTCAGTACTTC. Together with reference TRBV5-8 and TRBJ2-4, the CDR3 gives the full variable domain: EAGVTQSPTHLIKTRGQQATLRCSPISGHTSVYWYQQALGLGLQFLLWYDEGEERNRGNFPPRFSGRQFPNYSSELNVNALELEDSALYLCASSLVGPRDIQYFGAGTRLSVL.

V gene TRBV30 combines with J gene TRBJ2-5; 8 positions match TRBD2. V was clipped by 5 bases and J by 5 bases; unmatched bases: 10. This CDR3 is built from 14 residues. Germline CDR1 reads GTSNPN; CDR2 reads SVGIG (reference sequence). CDR3 in DNA: TGTGCCTGGGGTTACGGGGGGGCCTCCGAGACCCAGTACTTC. Protein product: CAWGYGGASETQYF.

The chain has TRBV11-2 and TRBJ2-5; 9 bases fit TRBD1. The junction had 5 bases not matched to a gene; V was cut back by 4 bases and J by 5 bases. Germline V gene lookup returns CDR1 SGHAT and CDR2 FQNNGV. The CDR3 runs 14 residues. CDR3 region: CASSSSTGGETQYF. The DNA of the CDR3 is TGTGCCAGCAGCTCAAGTACAGGGGGCGAGACCCAGTACTTC. The complete variable domain, with remaining parts taken from reference TRBV11-2 and TRBJ2-5, reads EAGVAQSPRYKIIEKRQSVAFWCNPISGHATLYWYQQILGQGPKLLIQFQNNGVVDDSQLPKDRFSAERLKGVDSTLKIQPAKLEDSAVYLCASSSSTGGETQYFGPGTRLLVL.

The chain links TRBV30 to TRBJ1-1; D ambiguous. Germline V CDR1 and CDR2: GTSNPN, SVGIG (reference sequence). Trimming took off 0 bases at V and 5 bases at J, with 10 bases between the two ends. The CDR3 has 13 residues. CDR3 DNA sequence: TGTGCCTGGAGTGTCCGCGGGGAGACTGAAGCTTTCTTT. Translated, it gives CAWSVRGETEAFF.

CDR3 bases: TGCAGTGCACGCAAGCAAGATGAGCAGTTCTTC. This translates into CSARKQDEQFF. This chain joins TRBV20-1 and TRBJ2-1; D is ambiguous. CDR1 and CDR2 from the germline V gene are DFQATT and SNEGSKA (reference sequence). This CDR3 comprises 11 residues. Trimming took off 6 bases at V and 8 bases at J, with 11 bases between the two ends.

There are a few counts of this clone. The chain has TRBV11-2 and TRBJ2-1; weak D call: TRBD2 (6 bases). This CDR3 spans 14 amino acids. In germline, CDR1 is SGHAT, CDR2 FQNNGV. Trimming took off 7 bases at V and 6 bases at J, with 16 bases between the two ends. CDR3 DNA sequence: TGTGCCAGCAAGAGAGGTGGCGGGGTCAATGAGCAGTTCTTC. Its translation is CASKRGGGVNEQFF.